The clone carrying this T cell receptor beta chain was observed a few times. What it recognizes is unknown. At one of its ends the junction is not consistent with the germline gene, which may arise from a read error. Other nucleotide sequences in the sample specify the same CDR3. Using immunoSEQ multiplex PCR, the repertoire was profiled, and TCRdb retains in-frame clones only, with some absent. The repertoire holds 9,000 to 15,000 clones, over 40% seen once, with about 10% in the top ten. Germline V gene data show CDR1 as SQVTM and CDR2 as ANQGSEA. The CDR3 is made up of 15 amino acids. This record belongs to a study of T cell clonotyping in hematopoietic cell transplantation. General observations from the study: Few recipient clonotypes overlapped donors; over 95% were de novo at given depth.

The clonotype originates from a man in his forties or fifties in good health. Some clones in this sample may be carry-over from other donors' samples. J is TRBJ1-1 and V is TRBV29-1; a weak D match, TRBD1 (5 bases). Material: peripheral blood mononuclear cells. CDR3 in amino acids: CSAEGREDGNTEAFF. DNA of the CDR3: TGCAGCGCCGAGGGCAGGGAAGATGGGAACACTGAGGCTTTCTTT.